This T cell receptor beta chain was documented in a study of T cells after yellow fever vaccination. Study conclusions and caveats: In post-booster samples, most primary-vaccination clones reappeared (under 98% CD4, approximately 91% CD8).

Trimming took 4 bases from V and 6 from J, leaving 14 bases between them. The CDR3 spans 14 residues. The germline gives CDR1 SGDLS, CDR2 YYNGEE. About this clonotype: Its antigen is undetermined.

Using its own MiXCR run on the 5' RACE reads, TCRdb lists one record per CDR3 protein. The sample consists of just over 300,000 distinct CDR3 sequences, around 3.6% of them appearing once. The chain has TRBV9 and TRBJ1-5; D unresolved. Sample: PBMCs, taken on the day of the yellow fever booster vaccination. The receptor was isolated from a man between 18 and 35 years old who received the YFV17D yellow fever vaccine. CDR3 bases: TGTGCCAGCAGCCCCGAGGGCTTCGGTCAGCCCCAGCATTTT. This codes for CASSPEGFGQPQHF.